These T cell receptor beta chains were read from a single sample in a study of T cell responses to AZD1222 COVID-19 vaccine. The repertoire was sequenced with immunoSEQ multiplex PCR; TCRdb's copy has only in-frame clones and lacks some. This table has just over 150,000 clones, about 88% appearing once. The input for sequencing was peripheral blood, taken after recovery from COVID-19. Source of these receptors: an adult who had recovered from COVID-19. Each CDR3 is given with its conserved first and last residue.

v_call cdr3_aa
TRBV29-1 CSAELQAYGYTF
TRBV19 CASGGVGGIPYGYTF
TRBV28 CASSSGPPGEQFF
TRBV29-1 CSVLAVETQYF
TRBV2 CASRDETDYNYGYTF
TRBV19 CASSMAGVSLNTEAFF
TRBV28 CASSSSGLRSGYTF
TRBV7-6 CASSPVGGGETQYF
TRBV20-1 CSASTGRGEYSPLHF
TRBV4-2 CASSHSVGSNYGYTF
TRBV3-1/TRBV3-2 CASSQAMAGNTQYF
TRBV7-2 CASGVVLAGANRYEQYF
TRBV5-1 CASSLGGAGTDTQYF
TRBV20-1 CSASWPSNTEAFF
TRBV4-3 CASSQVLGGYGYTF
TRBV9 CASSVVGTVSEAFF
TRBV19 CASKGRGDEQPQHF
TRBV5-6 CASSLTGEGKANYGYTF
TRBV14 CASSQDSGTMNTEAFF
TRBV28 CASSSGQAETQYF
TRBV2 CASRGNRGISEKLFF
TRBV3-1/TRBV3-2 CASSPSGAQKGAFF
TRBV15 CATSSKITSYSNQPQHF
TRBV20-1 CSASSSGGHEQYF
TRBV2 CASSVDIAASNYGYTF
TRBV6-2/TRBV6-3 CASSRTYGPRASTDTQYF
TRBV10-2 CASSETSGGNEKLFF
TRBV28 CASTPGTGVYEQYF
TRBV6-5 CASSYGTGVSYEQYF
TRBV11-3 CASSPRGNTEAFF
TRBV11-3 CASSSSAGSSYEQYF
TRBV4-3 CASSRDTGGESPTDTQYF
TRBV5-1 CASSGDVRSPLHF
TRBV15 CATSRVLAGFPSGANVLTF
TRBV19 CASSTRDSSGNTIYF
TRBV7-8 CASIPSGILAGGRVTGELFF
TRBV6-4 CASSAAPGELFF
TRBV19 CASSISGDTQYF
TRBV19 CASSIRTSGGNEQFF
TRBV19 CASTPDSSNQPQHF
TRBV28 CASSFSPPTGGRFANKNIQYF
TRBV2 CASSEAFGAQYF
TRBV6-5 CASSTRDRGPYEQYF
TRBV7-9 CASSWPADRPVSYEQYF
TRBV12-3/TRBV12-4 CASTLGDTQYF
TRBV18 CASSPDLPGYEQYF
TRBV28 CASTTVDEQYF
TRBV5-4 CASSLSPGQGDETQYF
TRBV19 CASSISSQYNEQFF
TRBV6-5 CASSYSGAASYEQYF
TRBV5-1 CASSLGRLGRAEAFF
TRBV10-3 CALQEDSKHGYTF
TRBV5-4 CASRTTKSGSEGELFF